These 20 T cell receptor beta chains came from one sample sequenced in a study of molecular identifiers for immune sequencing clone quantification. TCRdb reprocessed the PCR reads with MiXCR, giving one entry per CDR3 protein. The data hold about 97,000 distinct CDR3 sequences, with less than 25% observed a single time. Sequencing used naive CD8+ T cells from blood, with Jurkat cell RNA spiked in. Documented subset: FACS-sorted CD8+CD4-CCR7+CD45RA+ naive T cells. These receptors were obtained from a human donor in good health. Some libraries in this study had Jurkat cell RNA spiked in.

On this clonotype: A much larger clone differs by one base, so this may be a read error. The chain joins TRBV27 to TRBJ2-1; 10 positions match TRBD2. This CDR3 has 15 residues. CDR1 and CDR2 (germline): MNHEY, SMNVEV (reference sequence). Trimming cost V 3 bases and J 10 bases; bases outside gene matches: 9. CDR3 in amino acids: CASSFSGGPVKEQFF. DNA of the CDR3: TGTGCCAGCAGTTTTAGCGGGGGGCCCGTCAAGGAGCAGTTCTTC.

To note about this clonotype: A much larger clone is a single base away; this may be a read error. The V and J genes are TRBV19 and TRBJ2-7, with TRBD2 matching 7 bases. The CDR3 loop spans 15 amino acids. CDR1 and CDR2 (germline): LNHDA, SQIVND (reference sequence). After removal of 4 bases from V and 4 bases from J, the junction contained 10 bases not matched to a gene. The CDR3 spells CASSSYFGTTYEQYF. CDR3 DNA: TGTGCCAGTAGTAGTTACTTCGGGACTACTTACGAGCAGTACTTC.

This clonotype was seen many times. This sequence joins TRBV4-3 and TRBJ2-5; possibly TRBD1 for D (5 bases). The CDR3 is 14 residues long. The V gene's germline CDR1 is LGHNA and CDR2 YSLEER. Trimming left V 4 bases short and J 1 base short, with 10 bases between. CDR3 region: CASSPDRSQETQYF. The DNA of the CDR3 is TGCGCCAGCAGCCCCGACAGATCCCAAGAGACCCAGTACTTC.

The chain links TRBV6-2 or TRBV6-3 to TRBJ2-7; tentative D call: TRBD1 (5 bases). Per germline, CDR1 MNHEY and CDR2 SVGEGT. This CDR3 spans 13 amino acids. Trimming removed 8 bases at V and 2 bases at J, with 13 bases between. This CDR3 reads CASSHGATYEQYF. The CDR3 coding sequence is TGTGCCAGCTCTCATGGGGCCACCTACGAGCAGTACTTC.

This clonotype came up many times. The J gene is TRBJ2-1, the V gene TRBV4-1; 8 bases are a match to TRBD2. With V trimmed by 1 base and J by 14 bases, 7 bases remained unmatched. Germline V gives CDR1 MGHRA, CDR2 YSYEKL. The CDR3 totals 13 residues. In nucleotides, the CDR3 is TGCGCCAGCAGCCAAGGTTTAGCGGGAATGAAGTTCTTC. This sequence encodes CASSQGLAGMKFF.

In its sample, this clonotype was seen many times. The gene calls are TRBV4-3 and TRBJ2-7, with TRBD1 as a possible D gene (6 bases). Germline V CDR1 and CDR2: LGHNA, YSLEER. V lost 0 bases and J 5 bases, leaving 8 bases between the germline ends. The CDR3 contains 13 residues. CDR3 residues: CASSQDTGHEQYF. The CDR3 DNA sequence: TGCGCCAGCAGCCAAGATACAGGGCACGAGCAGTACTTC.

This clonotype has ten or more counts. This sequence joins TRBV5-1 and TRBJ2-3, with a tentative D call TRBD2 (5 bases). The CDR3 sequence is 15 residues long. Germline V gene data show CDR1 as SGHRS and CDR2 as YFSETQ. Trimming removed 3 bases at V and 0 bases at J, with 11 bases between. The CDR3 here is CASSSGLMSTDTQYF. In nucleotides, the CDR3 is TGCGCCAGCAGCTCTGGACTTATGAGCACAGATACGCAGTATTTT. Filled out from reference TRBV5-1 and TRBJ2-3, the complete variable domain reads KAGVTQTPRYLIKTRGQQVTLSCSPISGHRSVSWYQQTPGQGLQFLFEYFSETQRNKGNFPGRFSGRQFSNSRSEMNVSTLELGDSALYLCASSSGLMSTDTQYFGPGTRLTVL.

The chain recombines TRBV5-3 with TRBJ2-3, with D perhaps matching TRBD1 (6 bases). TRBV5-3 belongs to the ORF category, with a function that is uncertain. V shed 10 bases and J shed 3 bases, with 21 bases lying between them. This CDR3 has 15 amino acids. CDR3 amino acids: CAGSLLGARTDTQYF. In nucleotides, the CDR3 is TGTGCCGGCAGCCTCCTGGGGGCTCGGACAGATACGCAGTATTTT.

This clonotype was counted at least ten times. The chain carries TRBV27 and TRBJ2-2, with D maybe TRBD2 (6 bases). Germline-derived CDR1 and CDR2 are MNHEY and SMNVEV (reference sequence). CDR3 length equals 17 residues. V was clipped by 5 bases and J by 4 bases, with 20 bases between them. In DNA, the CDR3 is TGTGCCAGCAGTCCCGAATCCGGGACTTCTCCCACCGGGGAGCTGTTTTTT. As protein: CASSPESGTSPTGELFF.

This chain joins TRBV6-6 and TRBJ1-5; D might be TRBD1 (5 bases). Germline V gives CDR1 MNHNY, CDR2 SVGAGI (reference sequence). With 0 bases removed from V and 15 bases from J, the gap between germline ends came to 9 bases. This CDR3 comprises 11 residues. The CDR3 loop reads CASSYSDIRHF. As DNA, the CDR3 is TGTGCCAGCAGTTACTCGGACATAAGGCATTTT.

CDR3 protein: CATREVVQGITTNEKLFF. For the CDR3, the DNA is TGTGCCACCAGAGAAGTAGTTCAGGGTATCACGACTAATGAAAAACTGTTTTTT. J is TRBJ1-4 and V is TRBV24-1; possibly TRBD1 for D (5 bases). Germline V gene data show CDR1 as KGHDR and CDR2 as SFDVKD. There are 18 residues in the CDR3. Deletions cut 7 bases from V and 2 bases from J, with 22 bases between.

This clonotype has ten or more counts. The chain is built from TRBV19 and TRBJ2-7; TRBD1 agrees at 10 bases. The J segment lost 1 base and the V segment lost 6 bases, leaving 6 bases of the junction unmatched. Germline CDR1 and CDR2: LNHDA and SQIVND (reference sequence). This CDR3 comprises 15 residues. CDR3 sequence: CASSSGTGVSYEQYF. CDR3 DNA: TGTGCCAGTAGCTCCGGGACAGGGGTTTCCTACGAGCAGTACTTC.

On this clonotype: One base away lies a much larger clone, so this may be a sequencing read error. This chain links TRBV4-3 with TRBJ1-5, with D unresolved. The CDR3 contains 15 residues. CDR1 is LGHNA, CDR2 YSLEER, per germline. CDR3 protein: CASSQDWVGNQRQHF. The CDR3 nucleotides are TGCGCCAGCAGCCAAGATTGGGTGGGGAATCAGCGCCAGCATTTT.

In this sample, this clonotype turned up many times. The chain is built from TRBV6-5 and TRBJ1-2, with D hard to call. The CDR3 runs to 11 residues. V was cut by 9 bases and J by 2 bases, with 7 bases left in between. Per the germline V gene, CDR1 is MNHEY and CDR2 is SVGAGI. The CDR3, as DNA: TGTGCCAGTCGGAGCAACTATGGCTACACCTTC. Translated, it gives CASRSNYGYTF.

Ten or more counts support this clonotype. J is TRBJ2-2 and V is TRBV20-1, with unresolved D. The CDR3 is 15 residues long. From germline, CDR1 is DFQATT and CDR2 SNEGSKA (reference sequence). Trimming shortened V by 6 bases and J by 7 bases, and 21 bases separated the two germline ends. CDR3 sequence: CSADKDVDRHGELFF. In DNA form, the CDR3 reads TGCAGTGCAGACAAGGACGTGGATCGGCACGGGGAGCTGTTTTTT.

This clonotype was seen many times. The genes are TRBV4-3 and TRBJ2-6; 9 bases are shared with TRBD1. CDR1 and CDR2 (germline): LGHNA, YSLEER. The CDR3 spans 17 residues. Losses at the gene ends were 3 bases for V and 2 bases for J; bases not matched to a gene: 5. DNA for the CDR3: TGCGCCAGCAGCCACCTGACAGGGGGTACTGGGGCCAACGTCCTGACTTTC. Translating gives CASSHLTGGTGANVLTF.

In the case of this clonotype: This may stem from a read error, because a much larger clone lies one nucleotide away. The J gene is TRBJ1-5, the V gene TRBV9; D might be TRBD1 (5 bases). Germline loops: CDR1 SGDLS, CDR2 YYNGEE. The length of the CDR3 is 15 residues. CDR3 coding DNA: TGTGCCACCAGCGTGGAGGGGTATAGAGATCAGCCCCAGCATTTT. Translation: CATSVEGYRDQPQHF.

In this sample, this clonotype turned up many times. V is TRBV6-5 and J is TRBJ2-3; D remains unclear. The CDR3 runs to 14 residues. The germline V gene has CDR1 MNHEY and CDR2 SVGAGI. V was pared by 0 bases and J by 11 bases, with 15 bases between. CDR3 sequence (DNA): TGTGCCAGCAGTTACTCGCTTCCGTCCGCAGGGCAGTATTTT. It translates to CASSYSLPSAGQYF.

This clonotype was seen many times. The V gene is TRBV12-3 or TRBV12-4, the J gene TRBJ1-2; perhaps TRBD1 as D (6 bases). This CDR3 region has 13 residues. The V gene lost 7 bases and the J gene lost 7 bases, with 16 bases spanning the gap. In nucleotides, the CDR3 is TGTGCCAGCACCGAAGGAGGGGGGACTGGCTACACCTTC. Translating it yields CASTEGGGTGYTF.

This clonotype was picked up many times. The genes are TRBV12-3 or TRBV12-4 and TRBJ2-7; TRBD2 matches 9 bases. The ends lost 5 bases at V and 4 bases at J; junction bases unmatched: 9. This CDR3 has 15 amino acids. The CDR3, as DNA: TGTGCCAGCAGTGCATCTAGCGGGGCGTCGTACGAGCAGTACTTC. Its translation is CASSASSGASYEQYF.